The 2 T cell receptor beta chains below were found in one sample sequenced in a study of beta chain features in type 1 diabetes. Reverse transcribing all isolated RNA meant expressed TCRB transcripts were sequenced. Repertoires were generated with immunoSEQ multiplex PCR, while TCRdb's copy carries only in-frame clones and drops some. The sample has just over 450,000 clones, approximately 30% seen once. The specimen sequenced was naive CD4+ T cells from blood. The receptors originated from a man between 18 and 35 years old in good health.

V usage is TRBV30 and J usage is TRBJ2-3; D gene unclear. V lost 0 bases and J lost 2, with 12 bases in between. The germline CDR1 and CDR2 sequences are GTSNPN and SVGIG (reference sequence). CDR3 size: 15 residues. In DNA, the CDR3 is TGTGCCTGGAGTGTACGCGGTACTCTCACAGATACGCAGTATTTT. It encodes CAWSVRGTLTDTQYF.

This clone occurred a few times. The chain's CDR3 is CSVLDRGGYGYTF. CDR3 DNA sequence: TGCAGCGTTTTGGACAGGGGAGGCTATGGCTACACCTTC. The chain has TRBV29-1 and TRBJ1-2; TRBD1 matches at 9 bases. Trimming took 5 bases from V and 4 from J; bases not matched to a gene: 5. Per germline, CDR1 SQVTM and CDR2 ANQGSEA. The CDR3 covers 13 residues.